The rows below give T cell receptor beta chains drawn from one sample of a study of cytomegalovirus exposure and HLA in healthy donors. Generated by immunoSEQ multiplex PCR, the TCRdb table keeps only in-frame clones and is missing some. In the table there are 150,000 to 200,000 clones, roughly 82% of which are singletons. The sequencing sample was made of PBMCs. These receptors were obtained from a woman aged 25 to 45 in good health and CMV-seronegative. Each CDR3 is given with its conserved first and last residue. Each record gives: V gene, D gene, J gene, clone size, CDR3 DNA, CDR3 protein. A D gene is named only where the DNA matches it firmly. Not all rows give a size; the values are once, few, many and, for expanded clones, a class.

v_call: TRBV4-2
d_call: .
j_call: TRBJ2-3
clone_size: .
cdr3_nt: TGTGCCAGCAGCCAAGAGAGGTGGGGAGAGGGCTCAGATACGCAGTATTTT
cdr3_aa: CASSQERWGEGSDTQYF

v_call: TRBV11-2
d_call: .
j_call: TRBJ1-1
clone_size: .
cdr3_nt: TGTGCCAGCAGCTTATGGCAGAACACTGAAGCTTTCTTT
cdr3_aa: CASSLWQNTEAFF

v_call: TRBV9
d_call: TRBD2
j_call: TRBJ2-3
clone_size: .
cdr3_nt: TGTGCCAGCAGCGCTAGCGGGAGAAACACAGATACGCAGTATTTT
cdr3_aa: CASSASGRNTDTQYF

v_call: TRBV29-1
d_call: TRBD1
j_call: TRBJ2-1
clone_size: .
cdr3_nt: TGCAGCGTTGACGGACAGGGCTACAATGAGCAGTTCTTC
cdr3_aa: CSVDGQGYNEQFF

v_call: TRBV5-1
d_call: .
j_call: TRBJ2-6
clone_size: .
cdr3_nt: TGCGCCAGCAGCCCGGACGGGAAAGCTGGGGCCAACGTCCTGACTTTC
cdr3_aa: CASSPDGKAGANVLTF

v_call: TRBV7-8
d_call: .
j_call: TRBJ2-2
clone_size: .
cdr3_nt: TGTGCCAGCGGCACCAGCAGGGCGGGGCTTCGGGGGGAGCTGTTTTTT
cdr3_aa: CASGTSRAGLRGELFF

v_call: TRBV5-1
d_call: TRBD1
j_call: TRBJ1-1
clone_size: few
cdr3_nt: TGCGCCAGCAGCACCGGGACAGGGAGTTCCTTGAACACTGAAGCTTTCTTT
cdr3_aa: CASSTGTGSSLNTEAFF

v_call: TRBV6-1
d_call: .
j_call: TRBJ2-7
clone_size: few
cdr3_nt: TGTGCCAGCAGTGCTGGAGCCCTATACGAGCAGTACTTC
cdr3_aa: CASSAGALYEQYF

v_call: TRBV10-3
d_call: .
j_call: TRBJ2-2
clone_size: .
cdr3_nt: TGTGCCTTCAGGGGACAGAACACCGGGGAGCTGTTTTTT
cdr3_aa: CAFRGQNTGELFF

v_call: TRBV14
d_call: .
j_call: TRBJ2-1
clone_size: once
cdr3_nt: TGTGCCAGCAGCCGGGGGGTACCAATCTACAATGAGCAGTTCTTC
cdr3_aa: CASSRGVPIYNEQFF

v_call: TRBV9
d_call: TRBD2
j_call: TRBJ2-2
clone_size: .
cdr3_nt: TGTGCCAGCAGCGTCTCCGCGGGAGTGGTCACCGGGGAGCTGTTTTTT
cdr3_aa: CASSVSAGVVTGELFF

v_call: TRBV5-4
d_call: TRBD1
j_call: TRBJ2-1
clone_size: .
cdr3_nt: TGTGCCAGCAGCTCCGGACAGGGGGCAGGCTCCTACAATGAGCAGTTCTTC
cdr3_aa: CASSSGQGAGSYNEQFF

v_call: TRBV7-3
d_call: .
j_call: TRBJ2-5
clone_size: .
cdr3_nt: TGTGCCAGCAGCCCTGGGACATGGGAGGGGACCCAGTACTTC
cdr3_aa: CASSPGTWEGTQYF

v_call: TRBV27
d_call: TRBD1
j_call: TRBJ1-6
clone_size: .
cdr3_nt: TGTGCCAGCAGTCCCCGGGACAGGGGGGGAACTCTCTATAATTCACCCCTCCACTTT
cdr3_aa: CASSPRDRGGTLYNSPLHF

v_call: TRBV13
d_call: TRBD2
j_call: TRBJ2-7
clone_size: .
cdr3_nt: TGTGCCAGCAGCCCCGGGATGCGGGAGAGCTCCTACGAGCAGTACTTC
cdr3_aa: CASSPGMRESSYEQYF

v_call: TRBV7-2
d_call: TRBD1
j_call: TRBJ1-2
clone_size: .
cdr3_nt: TGTGCCAGCAGCTTCAGGGGGGCGAGCGCTTATGGCTACACCTTC
cdr3_aa: CASSFRGASAYGYTF

v_call: TRBV5-1
d_call: TRBD2
j_call: TRBJ2-1
clone_size: .
cdr3_nt: TGCGCCAGCAGCGGGAGCGGGAGTGCTACTAATGAGCAGTTCTTC
cdr3_aa: CASSGSGSATNEQFF

v_call: TRBV27
d_call: TRBD2
j_call: TRBJ2-7
clone_size: .
cdr3_nt: TGTGCCAGCAGTTTATCCCCCATGGGACTAGGCCCCTACGAGCAGTACTTC
cdr3_aa: CASSLSPMGLGPYEQYF

v_call: TRBV19
d_call: TRBD2
j_call: TRBJ2-1
clone_size: .
cdr3_nt: TGTGCCAGTAGTATTCTAGCGGGGAGGTTCAATGAGCAGTTCTTC
cdr3_aa: CASSILAGRFNEQFF

v_call: TRBV6-1
d_call: TRBD2
j_call: TRBJ2-7
clone_size: few
cdr3_nt: TGTGCCAGCACCACACTAGCGGGGCGATACGAGCAGTACTTC
cdr3_aa: CASTTLAGRYEQYF